This T cell receptor (beta chain) stems from a study of blood T cell repertoires in COVID-19. How the authors handled the data: For nucleated cells, counts were estimated from reference gene primer amplification. The table came from immunoSEQ multiplex PCR; TCRdb's copy has only in-frame clones and leaves some out. That table is the source of V, J and clone size, and D and trimming were worked out from the DNA. The sample includes about 88,000 clones, 75% to 90% of them seen just once. CDR1 is MDHEN, CDR2 SYDVKM, per germline. The ends were cut back, 5 bases at V and 2 bases at J, with 13 bases in the middle. The CDR3 length is 15 residues.

The TCR was taken from a man older than 75 with acute or convalescent COVID-19. This sequence joins TRBV28 and TRBJ2-4; weak D call: TRBD2 (6 bases). Sample: peripheral blood. The CDR3 sequence: CASSLKEGTKNIQYF. The CDR3 DNA reads as TGTGCCAGCAGTCTCAAGGAGGGGACCAAAAACATTCAGTACTTC.